This is a list of T cell receptor beta chains from one sample in a study of blood T cell repertoires in COVID-19. Clones were read by immunoSEQ multiplex PCR, and TCRdb kept only the in-frame ones, dropping some. The sample contains 230,000 or so clones, roughly 88% of which appear only once. Sequencing was carried out using PBMCs or T cells enriched from blood (not recorded which). These receptor sequences come from a woman in her 50s with acute COVID-19. CDR3s include the opening cysteine and the closing phenylalanine or tryptophan. Fields, in order: clone size, D gene, J gene, CDR3 length, V gene, CDR3 protein, CDR3 DNA. A D gene is named only where the DNA matches it firmly. The size of a clone is reported for some rows only, either as once, few or many, or as a class for expanded clones.

size: NA; D: TRBD2; J: TRBJ2-1; length: 17; V: TRBV14; CDR3: CASTPGLAGGLYNEQFF; DNA: TGTGCCAGCACCCCCGGACTAGCGGGAGGCCTATACAATGAGCAGTTCTTC
size: few; D: NA; J: TRBJ1-1; length: 12; V: TRBV29-1; CDR3: CSVDTGFTEAFF; DNA: TGCAGCGTGGATACAGGGTTCACTGAAGCTTTCTTT
size: NA; D: NA; J: TRBJ2-2; length: 17; V: TRBV9; CDR3: CASSILGVIENTGELFF; DNA: TGTGCCAGCAGCATCCTCGGGGTTATCGAGAACACCGGGGAGCTGTTTTTT
size: NA; D: TRBD1; J: TRBJ1-5; length: 15; V: TRBV28; CDR3: CASSLRGGGNQPQHF; DNA: TGTGCCAGCAGTTTAAGAGGGGGCGGCAATCAGCCCCAGCATTTT
size: many; D: NA; J: TRBJ2-3; length: 14; V: TRBV7-2; CDR3: CASRGRVGRDTQYF; DNA: TGTGCCAGCAGGGGGCGGGTGGGGAGGGATACGCAGTATTTT
size: NA; D: NA; J: TRBJ2-1; length: 17; V: TRBV23-1; CDR3: CASSQSPQAKRYNEQFF; DNA: TGCGCCAGCAGTCAATCGCCCCAAGCTAAGAGATACAATGAGCAGTTCTTC
size: NA; D: TRBD2; J: TRBJ2-7; length: 17; V: TRBV7-3; CDR3: CASSSVGAGGPGGEQYF; DNA: TGTGCCAGCAGCTCCGTTGGAGCGGGAGGGCCGGGAGGGGAGCAGTACTTC
size: NA; D: TRBD2; J: TRBJ2-1; length: 15; V: TRBV19; CDR3: CASSSGTSGSNEQFF; DNA: TGTGCCAGCTCCTCCGGGACTAGCGGCAGCAATGAGCAGTTCTTC
size: NA; D: NA; J: TRBJ2-1; length: 15; V: TRBV19; CDR3: CASSNDWTDYNEQFF; DNA: TGTGCCAGTAGTAACGATTGGACAGACTACAATGAGCAGTTCTTC
size: NA; D: NA; J: TRBJ2-7; length: 15; V: TRBV7-8; CDR3: CASSLGGVGLYEQYF; DNA: TGTGCCAGCAGCTTAGGAGGAGTGGGTCTTTACGAGCAGTACTTC
size: NA; D: TRBD1; J: TRBJ2-7; length: 15; V: TRBV4-1; CDR3: CASRLTTGVYYEQYF; DNA: TGCGCCAGCAGGCTAACGACAGGGGTCTACTACGAGCAGTACTTC
size: once; D: TRBD1; J: TRBJ1-2; length: 16; V: TRBV19; CDR3: CASSLHRGTANYGYTF; DNA: TGTGCCAGTAGTCTCCACAGGGGTACCGCTAACTATGGCTACACCTTC
size: NA; D: NA; J: TRBJ2-5; length: 14; V: TRBV24-1; CDR3: CATSPQGTQETQYF; DNA: TGTGCCACCAGCCCTCAGGGTACCCAAGAGACCCAGTACTTC
size: NA; D: NA; J: TRBJ1-3; length: 15; V: TRBV5-8; CDR3: CASSLDMSSGNTIYF; DNA: TGTGCCAGCAGCCTCGACATGAGCTCTGGAAACACCATATATTTT
size: NA; D: TRBD2; J: TRBJ2-3; length: 19; V: TRBV3-1/TRBV3-2; CDR3: CASSQEQLGLAGMSDTQYF; DNA: TGTGCCAGCAGCCAAGAGCAACTAGGACTAGCGGGAATGTCAGATACGCAGTATTTT
size: once; D: NA; J: TRBJ1-4; length: 13; V: TRBV12-3/TRBV12-4; CDR3: CASSFGGEGKLFF; DNA: TGTGCCAGCAGTTTTGGAGGGGAGGGAAAACTGTTTTTT
size: NA; D: NA; J: TRBJ2-1; length: 16; V: TRBV7-3; CDR3: CASSLKPLKPYNEQFF; DNA: TGTGCCAGCAGCTTAAAGCCTTTGAAGCCCTACAATGAGCAGTTCTTC
size: NA; D: NA; J: TRBJ1-4; length: 15; V: TRBV30; CDR3: CAWSVIDTGKEKLFF; DNA: TGTGCCTGGAGTGTAATTGACACGGGGAAAGAAAAACTGTTTTTT
size: NA; D: NA; J: TRBJ2-7; length: 15; V: TRBV4-2; CDR3: CASSQDNSGAYEQYF; DNA: TGTGCCAGCAGCCAAGATAACAGCGGAGCCTACGAGCAGTACTTC
size: NA; D: TRBD2; J: TRBJ2-1; length: 17; V: TRBV3-1/TRBV3-2; CDR3: CASSQETGRGDYNEQFF; DNA: TGTGCCAGCAGCCAAGAAACGGGGCGGGGGGACTACAATGAGCAGTTCTTC
size: NA; D: NA; J: TRBJ1-1; length: 14; V: TRBV27; CDR3: CASSFSGLHTEAFF; DNA: TGTGCCAGCAGTTTTTCAGGGCTGCACACTGAAGCTTTCTTT
size: once; D: NA; J: TRBJ2-1; length: 13; V: TRBV28; CDR3: CASGGENYNEQFF; DNA: TGTGCCAGCGGCGGGGAGAACTACAATGAGCAGTTCTTC
size: NA; D: NA; J: TRBJ2-7; length: 15; V: TRBV4-2; CDR3: CASSQLRGGPYEQYF; DNA: TGTGCCAGCAGCCAGCTCAGGGGTGGCCCATACGAGCAGTACTTC
size: NA; D: NA; J: TRBJ2-3; length: 15; V: TRBV27; CDR3: CASSLGGARTDTQYF; DNA: TGTGCCAGCAGTTTGGGAGGAGCGCGCACAGATACGCAGTATTTT
size: NA; D: TRBD2; J: TRBJ2-7; length: 16; V: TRBV3-1/TRBV3-2; CDR3: CASSSPGGRAPYEQYF; DNA: TGTGCCAGCAGCTCTCCTGGGGGGAGGGCCCCCTACGAGCAGTACTTC
size: NA; D: NA; J: TRBJ1-2; length: 14; V: TRBV28; CDR3: CASSLNGQNYGYTF; DNA: TGTGCCAGCAGTTTAAATGGGCAGAACTATGGCTACACCTTC
size: NA; D: TRBD1; J: TRBJ2-6; length: 17; V: TRBV4-2; CDR3: CASSQTGGATGANVLTF; DNA: TGTGCCAGCAGCCAAACAGGGGGCGCGACAGGGGCCAACGTCCTGACTTTC
size: NA; D: NA; J: TRBJ2-3; length: 13; V: TRBV5-1; CDR3: CATNGGFSDTQYF; DNA: TGCGCCACCAATGGAGGGTTTTCAGATACGCAGTATTTT
size: NA; D: NA; J: TRBJ2-7; length: 13; V: TRBV28; CDR3: CASSLSQGYEQYF; DNA: TGTGCCAGCAGTTTATCACAGGGCTACGAGCAGTACTTC
size: once; D: NA; J: TRBJ2-7; length: 13; V: TRBV2; CDR3: CASSDRQYYEQYF; DNA: TGTGCCAGCAGTGACAGGCAGTACTACGAGCAGTACTTC
size: once; D: TRBD1; J: TRBJ1-2; length: 13; V: TRBV28; CDR3: CASRTGINYGYTF; DNA: TGTGCCAGCAGGACAGGGATTAACTATGGCTACACCTTC
size: NA; D: NA; J: TRBJ2-7; length: 15; V: TRBV7-2; CDR3: CASSDVKRATYEQYF; DNA: TGTGCCAGCAGCGACGTTAAGCGGGCGACCTACGAGCAGTACTTC
size: NA; D: NA; J: TRBJ1-3; length: 13; V: TRBV12-3/TRBV12-4; CDR3: CASSVEQGNTIYF; DNA: TGTGCCAGCAGTGTTGAACAGGGAAACACCATATATTTT
size: NA; D: TRBD1; J: TRBJ2-1; length: 16; V: TRBV6-4; CDR3: CASSATGYGSYNEQFF; DNA: TGTGCCAGCAGTGCGACAGGGTATGGTAGCTACAATGAGCAGTTCTTC
size: NA; D: TRBD1; J: TRBJ2-7; length: 13; V: TRBV27; CDR3: CASSSGQGDEQYF; DNA: TGTGCCAGCAGTTCCGGACAGGGGGACGAGCAGTACTTC
size: once; D: TRBD1; J: TRBJ1-4; length: 17; V: TRBV24-1; CDR3: CATSDNSGQEPNEKLFF; DNA: TGTGCCACCAGTGATAATTCTGGACAGGAGCCTAATGAAAAACTGTTTTTT
size: NA; D: TRBD2; J: TRBJ2-1; length: 16; V: TRBV9; CDR3: CASSKGLAGTYNEQFF; DNA: TGTGCCAGCAGCAAGGGACTAGCGGGGACCTACAATGAGCAGTTCTTC
size: NA; D: NA; J: TRBJ1-5; length: 18; V: TRBV6-6; CDR3: CASSPLKLGQYSNQPQHF; DNA: TGTGCCAGCAGTCCCCTAAAGTTGGGACAATATAGCAATCAGCCCCAGCATTTT
size: NA; D: TRBD1; J: TRBJ2-3; length: 15; V: TRBV29-1; CDR3: CSSIRRDRTRDTQYF; DNA: TGCAGCAGTATCAGAAGGGACAGGACAAGGGATACGCAGTATTTT
size: NA; D: TRBD2; J: TRBJ2-3; length: 15; V: TRBV30; CDR3: CAWSGAGGVTDTQYF; DNA: TGTGCCTGGAGTGGAGCGGGAGGGGTGACAGATACGCAGTATTTT
size: NA; D: TRBD2; J: TRBJ2-5; length: 18; V: TRBV7-3; CDR3: CASSPGTSGGEGQETQYF; DNA: TGTGCCAGCAGCCCCGGGACTAGCGGGGGGGAGGGTCAAGAGACCCAGTACTTC
size: NA; D: NA; J: TRBJ2-7; length: 14; V: TRBV27; CDR3: CASSDWTDSYEQYF; DNA: TGTGCCAGCAGTGACTGGACAGACTCCTACGAGCAGTACTTC
size: NA; D: TRBD1; J: TRBJ1-5; length: 13; V: TRBV6-5; CDR3: CASSTGDRQPQHF; DNA: TGTGCCAGCAGCACAGGGGACCGTCAGCCCCAGCATTTT
size: NA; D: NA; J: TRBJ1-5; length: 14; V: TRBV6-5; CDR3: CASRRTVSNQPQHF; DNA: TGTGCCAGCAGGCGGACAGTTAGCAATCAGCCCCAGCATTTT
size: NA; D: NA; J: TRBJ2-1; length: 14; V: TRBV28; CDR3: CASLLGLAWNEQFF; DNA: TGTGCCAGCTTGTTAGGGTTAGCGTGGAATGAGCAGTTCTTC
size: few; D: NA; J: TRBJ1-5; length: 14; V: TRBV27; CDR3: CASRGSGRWQPQHF; DNA: TGTGCCAGCAGAGGGTCAGGGCGATGGCAGCCCCAGCATTTT
size: NA; D: TRBD2; J: TRBJ2-5; length: 16; V: TRBV7-2; CDR3: CASSSGLAGIVETQYF; DNA: TGTGCCAGCAGCTCCGGACTAGCGGGAATTGTAGAGACCCAGTACTTC
size: NA; D: NA; J: TRBJ1-4; length: 16; V: TRBV7-8; CDR3: CASSLGFGVANEKLFF; DNA: TGTGCCAGCAGCTTAGGGTTCGGGGTAGCTAATGAAAAACTGTTTTTT
size: once; D: NA; J: TRBJ2-5; length: 15; V: TRBV30; CDR3: CAWSVPWARGETQYF; DNA: TGTGCCTGGAGTGTACCCTGGGCCCGTGGTGAGACCCAGTACTTC
size: NA; D: TRBD1; J: TRBJ1-1; length: 14; V: TRBV29-1; CDR3: CSATPSTGRTEAFF; DNA: TGCAGCGCCACCCCTTCGACAGGGAGGACTGAAGCTTTCTTT
size: NA; D: NA; J: TRBJ2-3; length: 15; V: TRBV9; CDR3: CASSVGIASTDTQYF; DNA: TGTGCCAGCAGCGTAGGAATAGCGAGCACAGATACGCAGTATTTT
size: few; D: TRBD1; J: TRBJ1-5; length: 18; V: TRBV28; CDR3: CASRRTGGDLRGNQPQHF; DNA: TGTGCCAGCAGACGGACAGGGGGCGATTTACGTGGCAATCAGCCCCAGCATTTT
size: NA; D: NA; J: TRBJ1-3; length: 16; V: TRBV19; CDR3: CASSPMGSYSGNTIYF; DNA: TGTGCCAGTAGCCCGATGGGGAGTTACTCTGGAAACACCATATATTTT
size: once; D: TRBD1; J: TRBJ2-7; length: 14; V: TRBV5-1; CDR3: CASSRMTGAYEQYF; DNA: TGCGCCAGCAGCAGAATGACAGGGGCCTACGAGCAGTACTTC
size: NA; D: NA; J: TRBJ2-1; length: 12; V: TRBV3-1/TRBV3-2; CDR3: CASSLLNNEQFF; DNA: TGTGCCAGCAGCCTACTCAACAATGAGCAGTTCTTC
size: NA; D: NA; J: TRBJ2-5; length: 12; V: TRBV5-1; CDR3: CASSLIRETQYF; DNA: TGCGCCAGCAGCTTGATCCGAGAGACCCAGTACTTC
size: few; D: TRBD1; J: TRBJ2-7; length: 15; V: TRBV18; CDR3: CASSPGQASSYEQYF; DNA: TGTGCCAGCTCACCCGGACAGGCCAGCTCCTACGAGCAGTACTTC
size: NA; D: NA; J: TRBJ2-7; length: 15; V: TRBV9; CDR3: CASSVSSGARSEQYF; DNA: TGTGCCAGCAGCGTAAGCAGTGGGGCCCGAAGCGAGCAGTACTTC
size: NA; D: NA; J: TRBJ2-1; length: 14; V: TRBV5-6; CDR3: CASTPRVEYNEQFF; DNA: TGTGCCAGCACCCCCAGGGTAGAGTACAATGAGCAGTTCTTC